What follows are 30 T cell receptor beta chains derived from one specimen sequenced in a study of early stage breast cancer tumors (dated by TCRdb to about 2017). The method behind the library was the immunoSEQ multiplex PCR assay. TCRdb provides this immuneACCESS table in a form limited to in-frame rearrangements. Some clones are lacking; in checked studies, under half of them reflect an unresolved V gene, and why the rest are absent is not known. This sample has some 48,000 clones in its table, and around 83% of those were observed once. The biggest ten clones account for more than 1.1% of the sample. Sequenced input: blood. The source is a person aged 45 to 59 with breast cancer.

The chain couples TRBV6-6 to TRBJ2-1; D is unclear. Deletions cut 0 bases from V and 10 bases from J, with 7 bases between. The CDR3 totals 12 residues. CDR1 MNHNY and CDR2 SVGAGI come from the germline V gene (reference sequence). This chain's CDR3 is CASSYSTDEQFF. The CDR3 nucleotides are TGTGCCAGCAGTTACTCGACGGACGAGCAGTTCTTC.

The chain links TRBV6-5 to TRBJ1-1, with a tentative D call TRBD1 (6 bases). CDR1 and CDR2 from the germline V gene are MNHEY and SVGAGI. This CDR3 comprises 13 residues. The V end lost 6 bases, the J end lost 4 bases, and 12 bases lay between the germline ends. The CDR3 spells CASSNGGLTEAFF. The CDR3 nucleotides are TGTGCCAGCAGCAACGGGGGCCTCACTGAAGCTTTCTTT.

This chain links TRBV14 with TRBJ2-6; D remains ambiguous. This CDR3 region has 18 residues. Germline CDR1 SGHDN, CDR2 FVKESK. Trimming shortened V by 4 bases and J by 0 bases, and 16 bases separated the two germline ends. CDR3 sequence (DNA): TGTGCCAGCAGCCCCGGTCGACTTACGTTCTCTGGGGCCAACGTCCTGACTTTC. Amino acid sequence: CASSPGRLTFSGANVLTF.

The chain uses TRBV7-2 and TRBJ1-6, with 7 positions matching TRBD1. The germline V gene encodes CDR1 SGHTA and CDR2 FQGNSA. Unmatched junction bases numbered 14, after V lost 5 bases and J lost 7 bases. There are 17 residues in the CDR3. The CDR3 protein is CASSAKIGTALNSPLHF. CDR3 DNA: TGTGCCAGCAGCGCGAAGATCGGGACAGCTTTAAATTCACCCCTCCACTTT. Full variable domain (rest looked up from reference TRBV7-2 and TRBJ1-6): GAGVSQSPSNKVTEKGKDVELRCDPISGHTALYWYRQSLGQGLEFLIYFQGNSAPDKSGLPSDRFSAERTGGSVSTLTIQRTQQEDSAVYLCASSAKIGTALNSPLHFGNGTRLTVT.

The DNA of the CDR3 is TGTGCCACCAGCAGAGATGAGGGCGAAGGCAATCAGCCCCAGCATTTT. Translated, it gives CATSRDEGEGNQPQHF. The chain uses TRBV15 and TRBJ1-5; D not certain. The V end lost 0 bases, the J end lost 2 bases, and 11 bases lay between the germline ends. Germline CDR1 and CDR2: LNHNV and YYDKDF (reference sequence). CDR3 length: 16 amino acids.

V usage is TRBV2 and J usage is TRBJ1-2; 8 bases line up with TRBD1. This CDR3 comprises 14 residues. CDR1 is SNHLY, CDR2 FYNNEI, per germline. With V trimmed by 4 bases and J by 4 bases, 5 bases remained unmatched. The chain's CDR3 is CASSATGAFYGYTF. The CDR3 DNA sequence: TGTGCCAGCAGTGCGACAGGGGCCTTCTATGGCTACACCTTC.

The genes are TRBV28 and TRBJ2-2; D uncertain. The CDR3 extends over 12 amino acids. In germline, CDR1 is MDHEN, CDR2 SYDVKM. The germline V and J ends were trimmed by 7 bases and 3 bases, with 6 bases remaining between them. CDR3 coding DNA: TGTGCCAGCACTTCGTACACCGGGGAGCTGTTTTTT. Its translation is CASTSYTGELFF.

The V gene is TRBV5-1, the J gene TRBJ1-4, with D hard to call. The V and J ends lost 5 bases and 7 bases respectively, with 21 bases between them. CDR3 length: 16 residues. Germline lookup yields CDR1 SGHRS and CDR2 YFSETQ. CDR3 coding DNA: TGCGCCAGCAGACCTGTTGTGGGTCAGTCGGGTGAAAAACTGTTTTTT. This sequence encodes CASRPVVGQSGEKLFF.

The chain carries TRBV5-5 and TRBJ2-7; weak D call: TRBD2 (5 bases). This CDR3 has 14 amino acids. In germline, CDR1 is SGHKS, CDR2 YYEKEE (reference sequence). V lost 0 bases and J 2 bases, leaving 9 bases between the germline ends. The CDR3 loop reads CASSLASEAYEQYF. CDR3 DNA sequence: TGTGCCAGCAGCTTGGCCTCGGAGGCCTACGAGCAGTACTTC. The whole variable domain, remainder taken from reference TRBV5-5 and TRBJ2-7, is DAGVTQSPTHLIKTRGQQVTLRCSPISGHKSVSWYQQVLGQGPQFIFQYYEKEERGRGNFPDRFSARQFPNYSSELNVNALLLGDSALYLCASSLASEAYEQYFGPGTRLTVT.

The chain recombines TRBV10-3 with TRBJ2-5, with 12 positions matching TRBD1. This CDR3 is 13 amino acids long. Germline assignment: CDR1 ENHRY and CDR2 SYGVKD. With 9 bases clipped from V and 5 bases from J, the junction kept 4 bases outside the gene matches. The CDR3 reads CAIGTGGAETQYF. The DNA of the CDR3 is TGTGCCATAGGGACAGGGGGCGCGGAGACCCAGTACTTC.

The chain is built from TRBV6-1 and TRBJ2-1; unclear D gene. The V end lost 1 base, the J end lost 6 bases, and 7 bases lay between the germline ends. The CDR3 loop spans 13 amino acids. Germline CDR1 MNHNS, CDR2 SASEGT. CDR3 DNA: TGTGCCAGCAGTGAAGTCGGCGGCAATGAGCAGTTCTTC. Amino acid sequence: CASSEVGGNEQFF.

This clone was seen a few times. The chain joins TRBV19 to TRBJ1-1; D gene unclear. Germline V gene data show CDR1 as LNHDA and CDR2 as SQIVND (reference sequence). The CDR3 loop spans 11 amino acids. V lost 5 bases and J lost 1, with 2 bases in between. The CDR3 DNA reads as TGTGCCAGTAGTCGGAACACTGAAGCTTTCTTT. Its protein product is CASSRNTEAFF.

V gene TRBV7-2 combines with J gene TRBJ1-1; D is perhaps TRBD1 (5 bases). In germline, CDR1 is SGHTA, CDR2 FQGNSA. Trimming removed 5 bases at V and 7 bases at J, with 17 bases between. The CDR3 is made up of 14 amino acids. The CDR3 loop is CASSPHGGANEAFF. The DNA for the CDR3 is TGTGCCAGCAGCCCTCACGGAGGGGCCAATGAAGCTTTCTTT.

This clone has only one observation. The chain couples TRBV2 to TRBJ2-7; TRBD1 agrees at 9 bases. This CDR3 is built from 15 residues. Germline CDR1 and CDR2: SNHLY and FYNNEI. Losses at the gene ends were 6 bases for V and 5 bases for J; bases not matched to a gene: 11. CDR3 amino acids: CASRKGGQGQNEQYF. CDR3 bases: TGTGCCAGCAGAAAGGGAGGACAGGGGCAGAACGAGCAGTACTTC.

V is TRBV29-1 and J is TRBJ2-7; 10 bases align to TRBD2. The trim removed 2 bases at V and 5 bases at J, leaving 9 bases unmatched. CDR3 size: 15 residues. CDR1 and CDR2 from the germline V gene are SQVTM and ANQGSEA. The CDR3 loop is CSVEPVAGGRHEQYF. The CDR3 DNA sequence: TGCAGCGTTGAACCCGTAGCGGGAGGAAGACACGAGCAGTACTTC.

V and J are TRBV6-5 and TRBJ2-2, with D possibly being TRBD1 (6 bases). This CDR3 is 15 amino acids long. The germline gives CDR1 MNHEY, CDR2 SVGAGI. Trimming shortened V by 6 bases and J by 1 base, and 12 bases separated the two germline ends. CDR3 sequence reads: CASRAGTLNTGELFF. CDR3 bases: TGTGCCAGCAGGGCCGGGACATTGAACACCGGGGAGCTGTTTTTT.

The chain joins TRBV10-2 to TRBJ2-7; no firm D call. The CDR3 is 11 amino acids. Germline V gene lookup returns CDR1 WSHSY and CDR2 SAAADI. V shed 6 bases and J shed 3 bases, with 6 bases lying between them. The CDR3 region has the DNA TGCGCCAGCAGGGAAGGCTACGAGCAGTACTTC. It is translated as CASREGYEQYF.

The chain combines TRBV14 with TRBJ2-6; D is possibly TRBD2 (5 bases). With 3 bases removed from V and 4 bases from J, the gap between germline ends came to 22 bases. The CDR3 has 19 amino acids. The germline CDR1 and CDR2 sequences are SGHDN and FVKESK. DNA for the CDR3: TGTGCCAGCAGCCAGGCGCCGGGTCGCGGGTACGGAGGGGCCAACGTCCTGACTTTC. Translation gives CASSQAPGRGYGGANVLTF.

This CDR3 reads CASSLVEGTEAFF. CDR3 coding DNA: TGTGCCAGCAGCTTAGTCGAGGGCACTGAAGCTTTCTTT. This sequence joins TRBV7-2 and TRBJ1-1, with D hard to call. The CDR3 sequence is 13 residues long. Germline V gene sequence: CDR1 SGHTA, CDR2 FQGNSA. Trimming took 1 base from V and 4 from J, leaving 7 bases between them.

V gene TRBV11-1 combines with J gene TRBJ2-2, with unresolved D. This CDR3 is 12 amino acids long. V was shortened by 6 bases and J by 7 bases, with 9 bases between the two germline ends. The germline V gene has CDR1 SGHAT and CDR2 FQDESV (reference sequence). Here the CDR3 reads CASRGQDGELFF. The CDR3 coding sequence is TGTGCCAGCAGGGGCCAAGACGGGGAGCTGTTTTTT.

This clone was recorded once. The rearrangement links TRBV6-6 to TRBJ1-1, with TRBD1 matching over 10 bases. The CDR3 runs 15 residues. Germline CDR1 is MNHNY and CDR2 is SVGAGI (reference sequence). The V gene end was trimmed by 7 bases and the J gene end by 4 bases; junction bases not matched to a gene: 9. In DNA form, the CDR3 reads TGTGCCAGCACGACAGGGGGCGCGTCTGGCACTGAAGCTTTCTTT. Amino acids: CASTTGGASGTEAFF.

The gene calls are TRBV6-1 and TRBJ2-3; D tentatively reads TRBD1 or TRBD2 (7 bases each). The ends were cut back, 6 bases at V and 2 bases at J, with 12 bases in the middle. The CDR3 has 14 residues. The germline V gene encodes CDR1 MNHNS and CDR2 SASEGT. CDR3 DNA sequence: TGTGCCAGCAGCGGGGGGACAGACACAGATACGCAGTATTTT. It yields the protein CASSGGTDTDTQYF.

V usage is TRBV30 and J usage is TRBJ1-4, with 8 bases fitting TRBD1. CDR3 size: 14 residues. V gave up 4 bases and J gave up 4 bases; unmatched junction bases: 5. Germline CDR1 and CDR2: GTSNPN and SVGIG (reference sequence). The CDR3, as DNA: TGTGCCTGGAACCCGACAGGGGATAATGAAAAACTGTTTTTT. It specifies CAWNPTGDNEKLFF.

The chain has TRBV19 and TRBJ1-2, with D hard to call. CDR1 is LNHDA and CDR2 is SQIVND in the germline V gene (reference sequence). The V gene lost 4 bases and the J gene lost 8 bases, with 11 bases spanning the gap. The CDR3 spans 12 residues. This chain's CDR3 is CASSRESEGYTF. The DNA for the CDR3 is TGTGCCAGTAGTAGGGAGAGCGAAGGCTACACCTTC.

J is TRBJ1-4 and V is TRBV2, with D perhaps TRBD1 (6 bases). The V gene's germline CDR1 is SNHLY and CDR2 FYNNEI. The V end was cut by 6 bases, the J end by 8 bases, with 16 bases between. The CDR3 sequence is 14 residues long. The CDR3: CASSPRGNDEKLFF. In nucleotides, the CDR3 is TGTGCCAGCAGCCCAAGGGGGAATGACGAAAAACTGTTTTTT.

This clone was counted once. This chain links TRBV29-1 with TRBJ2-7, with 11 bases lining up with TRBD1. V gave up 4 bases and J gave up 1 base; unmatched junction bases: 3. The germline V gene encodes CDR1 SQVTM and CDR2 ANQGSEA. The CDR3 covers 14 residues. The CDR3 DNA reads TGCAGCGTTGGGGGGACAGGGGGTTCCTACGAGCAGTACTTC. It codes for CSVGGTGGSYEQYF.

This chain connects TRBV9 to TRBJ2-7, with TRBD1 matching 9 bases. Germline CDR1 and CDR2: SGDLS and YYNGEE. This CDR3 is 14 amino acids long. The V segment lost 3 bases and the J segment 3 bases; nucleotides outside the gene matches: 4. CDR3 DNA: TGTGCCAGCAGCGAGGGACAGGGAGGCTACGAGCAGTACTTC. Protein: CASSEGQGGYEQYF.

The genes are TRBV14 and TRBJ1-1; unclear D gene. The germline V and J ends were trimmed by 5 bases and 4 bases, with 17 bases remaining between them. The CDR3 is 15 residues long. Germline assignment: CDR1 SGHDN and CDR2 FVKESK. The CDR3 here is CASSFHPDVGTEAFF. The CDR3 nucleotides read TGTGCCAGCAGCTTTCATCCTGATGTGGGCACTGAAGCTTTCTTT.

The chain links TRBV5-8 to TRBJ2-7; 14 nucleotides agree with TRBD2. The trim removed 3 bases at V and 4 bases at J, leaving 12 bases unmatched. CDR1 SGHTS and CDR2 YDEGEE come from the germline V gene. The CDR3 is 18 residues long. CDR3 protein: CASSSGWGTSGRRYEQYF. CDR3 coding DNA: TGTGCCAGCAGCTCCGGTTGGGGGACTAGCGGGAGAAGATACGAGCAGTACTTC.

V usage is TRBV4-3 and J usage is TRBJ2-1; 7 bases match TRBD2. The V and J ends lost 0 bases and 4 bases, in that order; junction bases with no gene match: 9. From germline, CDR1 is LGHNA and CDR2 YSLEER. The CDR3 has 17 residues. CDR3: CASSQDLSGGGYNEQFF. The CDR3 bases are TGCGCCAGCAGCCAAGATCTAAGTGGCGGGGGTTACAATGAGCAGTTCTTC.